This T cell receptor (beta chain) was captured by sequencing in a study of cytotoxic CD8 clonotypes in ibrutinib-treated CLL. The sequencing depth, 1 in 200,000 to 1 in 1 million T cells, was the target. Sequencing used immunoSEQ multiplex PCR; TCRdb keeps in-frame clones, though not all of them. The sample has some 200,000 clones, approximately 70% seen once. Trimming removed 2 bases at V and 8 bases at J, with 10 bases between. Germline lookup yields CDR1 SGHDT and CDR2 YYEEEE. CDR3 length equals 12 residues. The chain uses TRBV5-6 and TRBJ1-2; D unclear. This specimen was PBMCs, taken after 12 months of ibrutinib treatment. This clonotype originated in a human donor with chronic lymphocytic leukemia. The CDR3 DNA is TGTGCCAGCAGCTTTGTTGTGAGGGGCTACACCTTC. Amino acid sequence: CASSFVVRGYTF.